The present entry profiles one TCR beta chain with its context. Its antigen is currently unknown. Primers for the PCR totalled 60 Vbeta and 13 Jbeta. Profiled with immunoSEQ multiplex PCR; TCRdb holds only in-frame clones, not every one. The table has roughly 200,000 clones, 70% to 75% seen once. There were likely unrecorded immune exposures, though donors were nominally healthy when sampled. This sample was included in a study of cytomegalovirus exposure and HLA in healthy donors. Study results and caveats: Other equally common chains were less clonally expanded than HLA-associated TCR beta chains, a later analysis showed.

This receptor was taken from a male donor in good health and CMV-seronegative. The sample was PBMCs.

The CDR3 protein is CSGLGRGGYTF. The CDR3 DNA sequence: TGCAGCGGCCTGGGTCGAGGAGGCTACACCTTC. The J gene is TRBJ1-2, the V gene TRBV29-1; D uncertain. This CDR3 is 11 amino acids long. CDR1 is SQVTM, CDR2 ANQGSEA, per germline. V shed 7 bases and J shed 8 bases, with 14 bases lying between them.